The entry below gives a single T cell receptor beta chain sequence along with its context. What it binds is not known. Being one base from a much bigger clone, this may be a read error. The CDR3 is 14 residues long. Per germline, CDR1 DFQATT and CDR2 SNEGSKA (reference sequence). TCRbeta libraries were built with three rounds of nested PCR, modified from ARM-PCR. One entry per CDR3 protein results from TCRdb running MiXCR on the multiplex PCR reads. The table records 77,000 or so distinct CDR3 sequences, roughly 80% of them present only once. The entry originates in a study of tumor and adjacent non-tumor tissue in lung cancer. Study overall: The cohort had about a dozen adenocarcinoma, 2 squamous cell and 1 small cell patients. Patients were aged roughly 30 to 76, 9 to 10 men and roughly five women, stage I to III.

The study, taken as a whole, reports: Tumor tissue had significantly higher TCR diversity than normal lung. In normal lung, the top 100 clones were significantly more dominant than in tumor.

RNA was extracted from bulk tissue without any cell sorting. Sequences were obtained from lung tumor tissue. The V and J genes are TRBV20-1 and TRBJ1-4, with 8 positions matching TRBD1. This clonotype originated in a woman in her forties or fifties with non-small cell lung cancer. The CDR3 here is CNAARGQGAEKLFF. The DNA of the CDR3 is TGCAATGCCGCACGCGGCCAGGGGGCGGAAAAACTGTTTTTT.